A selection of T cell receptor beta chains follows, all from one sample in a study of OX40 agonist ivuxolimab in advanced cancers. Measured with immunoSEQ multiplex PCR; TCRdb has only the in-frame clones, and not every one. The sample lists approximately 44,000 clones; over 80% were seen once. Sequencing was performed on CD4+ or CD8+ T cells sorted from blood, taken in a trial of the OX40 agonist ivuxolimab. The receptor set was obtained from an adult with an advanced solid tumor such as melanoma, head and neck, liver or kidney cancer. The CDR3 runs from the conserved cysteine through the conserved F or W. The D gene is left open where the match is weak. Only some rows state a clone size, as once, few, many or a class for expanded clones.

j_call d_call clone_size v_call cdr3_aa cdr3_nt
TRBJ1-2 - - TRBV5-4 CASSPRSRYGYTF TGTGCCAGCAGCCCCCGGTCCCGGTATGGCTACACCTTC
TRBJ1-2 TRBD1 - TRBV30 CAWSRGQGNYYLLNYGYTF TGTGCCTGGAGCCGAGGACAGGGGAATTACTACTTACTTAACTATGGCTACACCTTC
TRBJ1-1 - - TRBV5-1 CASSLSGVGTEAFF TGCGCCAGCAGCTTGAGTGGGGTGGGCACTGAAGCTTTCTTT
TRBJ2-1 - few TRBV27 CASSRPQTSGNNEQFF TGTGCCAGCAGTCGACCCCAGACCTCTGGAAACAATGAGCAGTTCTTC
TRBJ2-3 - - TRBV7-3 CASSLTGGRTDTQYF TGTGCCAGCAGCTTAACAGGGGGACGCACAGATACGCAGTATTTT
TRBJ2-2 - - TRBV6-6 CASGGSLTGELFF TGTGCCAGCGGTGGGAGCCTCACCGGGGAGCTGTTTTTT
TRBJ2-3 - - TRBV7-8 CASSPGTQGGDTQYF TGTGCCAGCAGCCCCGGGACTCAAGGTGGAGATACGCAGTATTTT
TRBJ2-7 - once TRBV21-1 CASSCRRTGVTYEQYF TGTGCCAGCAGCTGTAGGCGGACAGGTGTTACCTACGAGCAGTACTTC
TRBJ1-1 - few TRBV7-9 CASSLEAGYTEAFF TGTGCCAGCAGCTTAGAGGCGGGGTACACTGAAGCTTTCTTT
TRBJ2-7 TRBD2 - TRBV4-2 CASSHQAGSSYEQYF TGTGCCAGCAGCCATCAAGCGGGGAGCTCCTACGAGCAGTACTTC